This T cell receptor (beta chain) came from a study of shared clonotypes between healthy human individuals. About the study: The plates for each donor numbered three CD4 naive, three CD4 memory, two CD8 naive and one CD8 memory.

Every immunoSEQ plate was one replicate of a subset's evenly spread DNA. Assay: immunoSEQ multiplex PCR; the TCRdb copy retains only in-frame clones and omits some. The sample has around 1 million clones, roughly 72% seen once. V was clipped by 5 bases and J by 5 bases; unmatched bases: 6. The germline V gene encodes CDR1 SGHTA and CDR2 FQGNSA. The CDR3 consists of 15 residues. Sequenced sample: memory CD4+ T cells sorted from blood. Subset described: CD45RA-negative fraction. The genes are TRBV7-2 and TRBJ2-5; 12 positions match TRBD2. The TCR comes from a man aged 18 to 30 in good health. CDR3 in DNA: TGTGCCAGCAGCCCCCGACTAGCGGGAGACGAGACCCAGTACTTC. This gives the protein CASSPRLAGDETQYF.